This T cell receptor (beta chain) was recovered during a study of beta chain features in type 1 diabetes. The CDR3 sequence is 17 residues long. J lost 2 bases, V lost 1 base, and 11 bases had no gene match. Germline V gene lookup returns CDR1 LGHNA and CDR2 YNFKEQ. CD4+ naive, central memory, regulatory and stem cell-like memory cells were sorted via CD45RO/CCR7/CD25/CD127/CD95/CD27. This clone came up a few times. The study reverse transcribed the entire isolated RNA, so it sequenced expressed TCRB transcripts. Assay used: immunoSEQ multiplex PCR; TCRdb lists only in-frame clones, some missing. This sample has hundreds of thousands of clones, with around 30% found just once.

The TCR sequence derives from a man aged 18 to 29 in good health. The sequenced sample consisted of naive CD4+ T cells from blood. The chain joins TRBV4-2 to TRBJ2-7; 7 positions match TRBD1. CDR3 region: CASSQGAGGQGAYEQYF. The CDR3 DNA reads as TGTGCCAGCAGCCAAGGAGCAGGCGGGCAGGGGGCCTACGAGCAGTACTTC.